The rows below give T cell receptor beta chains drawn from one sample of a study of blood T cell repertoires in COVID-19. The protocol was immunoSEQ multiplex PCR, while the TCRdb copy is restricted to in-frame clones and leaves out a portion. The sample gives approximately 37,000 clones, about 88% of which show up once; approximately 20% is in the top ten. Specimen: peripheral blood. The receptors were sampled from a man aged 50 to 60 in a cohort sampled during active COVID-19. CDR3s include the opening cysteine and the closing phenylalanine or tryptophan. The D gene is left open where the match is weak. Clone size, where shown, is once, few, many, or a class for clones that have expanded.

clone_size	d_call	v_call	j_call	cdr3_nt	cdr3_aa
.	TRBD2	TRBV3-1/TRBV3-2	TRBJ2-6	TGTGCCAGCAGCCACTGGACTAGCGGGAAAGCGGGGGCCAACGTCCTGACTTTC	CASSHWTSGKAGANVLTF
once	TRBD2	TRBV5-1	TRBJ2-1	TGCGCCAGCGTACTAGCGGGAGCCATCGACAATGAGCAGTTCTTC	CASVLAGAIDNEQFF
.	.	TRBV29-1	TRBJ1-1	TGCAGCGTACAAGAGGGACAGAACACTGAAGCTTTCTTT	CSVQEGQNTEAFF
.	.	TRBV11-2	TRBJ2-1	TGTGCCAGCAGCTTTGGGGCAGAGAGCTCCTACAATGAGCAGTTCTTC	CASSFGAESSYNEQFF
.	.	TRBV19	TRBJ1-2	TGTGCCAGTACCACCTCCCCCCAGGTACGGGATAACTATGGCTACACCTTC	CASTTSPQVRDNYGYTF
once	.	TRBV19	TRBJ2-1	TGTGCCAGTAGTATAGTAGCGGACTCCTACAATGAGCAGTTCTTC	CASSIVADSYNEQFF
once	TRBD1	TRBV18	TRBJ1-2	TGTGCCAGCTCACCGCTTGGGACAGGAATTACTAACTATGGCTACACCTTC	CASSPLGTGITNYGYTF
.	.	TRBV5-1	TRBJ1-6	TGCGCCAGCAGCCCCAAACAGGGCTCCTATAATTCACCCCTCCACTTT	CASSPKQGSYNSPLHF
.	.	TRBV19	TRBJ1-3	TGTGCCAGTAGTATAGATCGACAGTCCCTCTCCTCTGGAAACACCATATATTTT	CASSIDRQSLSSGNTIYF
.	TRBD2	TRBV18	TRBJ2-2	TGTGCCAGCTCACCGGGACTAGCCGGGCCCGGGGAGCTGTTTTTT	CASSPGLAGPGELFF
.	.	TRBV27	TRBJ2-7	TGTGCCAGCAGTTACATTCCCTCCTACGAGCAGTACTTC	CASSYIPSYEQYF
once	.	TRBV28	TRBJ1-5	TGTGCCAGCACACGGACCCCCGAGGGCCAGCCCCAGCATTTT	CASTRTPEGQPQHF
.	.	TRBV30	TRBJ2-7	TGTGCCTGGAGTGAACAGGGTACCCACGAGCAGTACTTC	CAWSEQGTHEQYF
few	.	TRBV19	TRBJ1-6	TGTGCCAGTAGTATAGGGGGGGGTGGTAGTTCACCCCTCCACTTT	CASSIGGGGSSPLHF
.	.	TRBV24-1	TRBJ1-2	TGTGCCACCAGTGAAGACTTACAAAACTATGGCTACACCTTC	CATSEDLQNYGYTF
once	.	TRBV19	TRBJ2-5	TGTGCCAGTAGTATCAATCCTAGCGCACAAGAGACCCAGTACTTC	CASSINPSAQETQYF
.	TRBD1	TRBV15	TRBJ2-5	TGTGCCACCAGCAGAGATTGGAGCCTCGGACAGGGCCAAGAGACCCAGTACTTC	CATSRDWSLGQGQETQYF
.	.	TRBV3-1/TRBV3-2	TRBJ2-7	TGTGCCAGCAGCCAAGACCTTGCCGGGACTGACGCCTACGAGCAGTACTTC	CASSQDLAGTDAYEQYF
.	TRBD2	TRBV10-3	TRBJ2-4	TGTGCCATCAGTCCGACTAGCGGGGTCCTAGGGGCCAAAAACATTCAGTACTTC	CAISPTSGVLGAKNIQYF
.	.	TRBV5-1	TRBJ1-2	TGCGCCAGCAGCCCCCTCGACACCAACTATGGCTACACCTTC	CASSPLDTNYGYTF
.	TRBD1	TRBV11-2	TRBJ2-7	TGTGCCAGCAGCCAGGGACAGGGACACTACGAGCAGTACTTC	CASSQGQGHYEQYF
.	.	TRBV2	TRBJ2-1	TGTGCCAGCAGTGAAAGCCACTGGTCCTACAATGAGCAGTTCTTC	CASSESHWSYNEQFF
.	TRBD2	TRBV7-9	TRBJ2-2	TGTGCCAGCAGCTTTCCTAGCGGGAGAGCCGGGGAGCTGTTTTTT	CASSFPSGRAGELFF
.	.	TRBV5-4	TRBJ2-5	TGTGCCAGCACTAGAGATGCCCAAGAGACCCAGTACTTC	CASTRDAQETQYF
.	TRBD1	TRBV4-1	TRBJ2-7	TGCGCCAGCAGCCAAACAGGGGGCTACGAGCAGTACTTC	CASSQTGGYEQYF
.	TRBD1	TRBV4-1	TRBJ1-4	TGCGCCAGCAGCCACACAGGGGTCGGTGAAAAACTGTTTTTT	CASSHTGVGEKLFF
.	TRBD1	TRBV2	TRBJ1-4	TGTGCCAGCAGGGGGGACAGACTTAATGAAAAACTGTTTTTT	CASRGDRLNEKLFF
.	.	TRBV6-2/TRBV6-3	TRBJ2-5	TGTGCCAGCACCCCCGGTGGCGGCCTAGGAGAGACCCAGTACTTC	CASTPGGGLGETQYF
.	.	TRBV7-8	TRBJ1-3	TGTGCCAGCAGCTTCGAAAGCCGGGACTTAAACCTGGGAAACACCATATATTTT	CASSFESRDLNLGNTIYF
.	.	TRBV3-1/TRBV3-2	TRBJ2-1	TGTGCCAGCAGCCGAGATTTGAGGGGGGAGCAGTTCTTC	CASSRDLRGEQFF
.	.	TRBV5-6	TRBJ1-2	TGTGCCAGCAGCTTGGCTAGGGGAGGCTATGGCTACACCTTC	CASSLARGGYGYTF
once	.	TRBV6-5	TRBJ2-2	TGTGCCACCTCTTCCGCCGGGGAGCTGTTTTTT	CATSSAGELFF
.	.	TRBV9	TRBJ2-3	TGTGCCAGCAGCGTGGGGGCCGGCGGGCAGTATTTT	CASSVGAGGQYF
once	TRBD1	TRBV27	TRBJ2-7	TGTGCCAGCAGTTTATCGAGGGGCAGGGGGTCCGAGCAGTACTTC	CASSLSRGRGSEQYF
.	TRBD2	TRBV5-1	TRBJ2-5	TGCGCCAGCAGCTTCGGTAGCGGGGGGTTGGAGACCCAGTACTTC	CASSFGSGGLETQYF
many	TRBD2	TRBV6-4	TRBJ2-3	TGTGCCAGCAGTGACTCGAGCGGGGGAGGCACAGATACGCAGTATTTT	CASSDSSGGGTDTQYF
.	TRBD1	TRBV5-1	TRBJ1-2	TGCGCCAGCAGCCCTGGACAGGGGGCGGGAGGCTACACCTTC	CASSPGQGAGGYTF